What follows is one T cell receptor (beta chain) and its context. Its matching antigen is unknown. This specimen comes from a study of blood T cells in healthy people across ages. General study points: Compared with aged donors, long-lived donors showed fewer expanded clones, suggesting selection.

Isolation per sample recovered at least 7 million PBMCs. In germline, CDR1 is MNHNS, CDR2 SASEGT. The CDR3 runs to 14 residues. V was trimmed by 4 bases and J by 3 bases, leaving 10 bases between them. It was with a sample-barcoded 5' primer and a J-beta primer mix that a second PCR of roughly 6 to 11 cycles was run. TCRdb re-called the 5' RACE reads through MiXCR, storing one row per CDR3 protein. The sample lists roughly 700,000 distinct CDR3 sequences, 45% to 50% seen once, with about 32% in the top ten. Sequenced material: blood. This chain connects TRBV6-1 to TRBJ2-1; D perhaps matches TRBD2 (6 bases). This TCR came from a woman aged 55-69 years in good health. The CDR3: CASSAGDIYNEQFF. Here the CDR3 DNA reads TGTGCCAGCAGTGCGGGAGATATCTACAATGAGCAGTTCTTC.